These 10 T cell receptor beta chains originate from one sample sequenced in a study of tumor-infiltrating lymphocytes in primary liver carcinoma. Germline DNA was also extracted, while the blood RNA originated from unsorted whole blood. Total RNA amounting to around 530 ng was the source from which TCR beta cDNA was made with a constant-region primer. For TCR beta, libraries were produced by three nested multiplex PCR rounds using slightly modified ARM-PCR. A C-beta reverse primer and TRBV1-TRBV30 forward primers served in each of the first two PCR rounds, at ten to eleven cycles apiece. TCRdb redid the calling of the multiplex PCR reads with MiXCR, one entry per CDR3 protein. The repertoire holds 300,000 to 350,000 distinct CDR3 sequences, with roughly 61% as singletons. The sequenced material came from peripheral blood. The receptors were sampled from a man aged 35 to 55 with primary liver carcinoma and hepatitis B virus infection.

A note on this clonotype: One end of the junction varies from germline; a read error may be responsible. This chain uses TRBV12-3 or TRBV12-4 with TRBJ2-7; no reliable D call. CDR3 length: 15 residues. CDR3 sequence (DNA): TGTGCCAGTAGTTTAGACATGTGGAGCTCCTACGAGCAGTACTTC. Translation: CASSLDMWSSYEQYF.

This rearrangement joins TRBV6-8 to TRBJ1-1; no definite D call. V shed 2 bases and J shed 1 base, with 17 bases lying between them. This CDR3 spans 17 amino acids. The germline gives CDR1 MNHGY, CDR2 SAAAGT. The CDR3 DNA reads TGTGCCAGCAGTTACCGCAGAAGGAACCGGAGGAACACTGAAGCTTTCTTT. It is translated as CASSYRRRNRRNTEAFF.

This clonotype appeared many times. This sequence joins TRBV6-5 and TRBJ2-2; D is unresolved. The length of the CDR3 is 14 residues. The germline V gene has CDR1 MNHEY and CDR2 SVGAGI. V was trimmed by 6 bases and J by 1 base, leaving 9 bases between them. The CDR3 protein is CASRQTVNTGELFF. The CDR3 bases are TGTGCCAGCAGGCAGACGGTGAACACCGGGGAGCTGTTTTTT.

As for this clonotype: A much more abundant neighbour one base away suggests this may be a read error. This chain uses TRBV4-2 with TRBJ2-3; 11 bases are shared with TRBD2. With V trimmed by 0 bases and J by 6 bases, 14 bases remained unmatched. The CDR3 is 19 residues long. Germline V gene sequence: CDR1 LGHNA, CDR2 YNFKEQ. CDR3 in DNA: TGTGCCAGCAGCCAAGATAGGTCTTGGGGACTAGCGGACGATGATACGCAGTATTTT. Its protein product is CASSQDRSWGLADDDTQYF.

This chain joins TRBV11-1 and TRBJ2-7; TRBD2 agrees at 7 bases. CDR1 and CDR2 from the germline V gene are SGHAT and FQDESV (reference sequence). The CDR3 contains 14 residues. The DNA for the CDR3 is TGTGTCAACAGCCGGACTAGTCCGACCTCCGAGCAGTACTTC. It codes for CVNSRTSPTSEQYF.

The CDR3 region has the DNA TGTGCCAGCAGAATTAGGGGGCGCGACACTGAAGCTTTCTTT. Its translation is CASRIRGRDTEAFF. The chain uses TRBV5-6 and TRBJ1-1; 7 nucleotides align to TRBD1. This CDR3 is built from 14 residues. Unmatched junction bases numbered 7, after V lost 5 bases and J lost 3 bases. Germline V gives CDR1 SGHDT, CDR2 YYEEEE.

This clonotype was counted at least ten times. This may be a read error: a much more frequent sequence differs by one nucleotide. The chain links TRBV6-1 to TRBJ2-2, with no clear D. The V end lost 6 bases, the J end lost 0 bases, and 2 bases lay between the germline ends. The germline gives CDR1 MNHNS, CDR2 SASEGT. CDR3 length: 12 residues. CDR3 in DNA: TGTGCCAGCAGGCCGAACACCGGGGAGCTGTTTTTT. Encoded protein: CASRPNTGELFF.

This clonotype was detected many times. This rearrangement joins TRBV10-3 to TRBJ2-1, with TRBD2 as a possible D gene (5 bases). V was trimmed by 6 bases and J by 0 bases, leaving 12 bases between them. Germline loops: CDR1 ENHRY, CDR2 SYGVKD. This CDR3 is 15 amino acids long. The CDR3 loop reads CAISASSSSYNEQFF. In nucleotides, the CDR3 is TGTGCCATCAGCGCTAGCTCCAGCTCCTACAATGAGCAGTTCTTC.

This chain connects TRBV5-4 to TRBJ1-1, with D perhaps TRBD1 (5 bases). CDR1 and CDR2 from the germline V gene are SGHNT and YYREEE (reference sequence). The CDR3 has 15 residues. V was shortened by 0 bases and J by 3 bases, with 12 bases between the two germline ends. The CDR3 DNA follows: TGTGCCAGCAGCTTGGGGTGGGGACCTTACACTGAAGCTTTCTTT. This codes for CASSLGWGPYTEAFF.

This clonotype was seen just once. This may arise from a read error, as a much more abundant clone is one base away. The chain recombines TRBV6-6 with TRBJ2-5; TRBD2 aligns across 12 bases. The germline V gene has CDR1 MNHNY and CDR2 SVGAGI (reference sequence). There are 15 residues in the CDR3. The junction had 9 bases not matched to a gene; V was cut back by 7 bases and J by 6 bases. CDR3 region: CASTLGLAGSKTQYF. The DNA for the CDR3 is TGTGCCAGCACCCTGGGACTAGCGGGTTCAAAGACCCAGTACTTC.